This entry lists 3 T cell receptor beta chains sequenced from one sample in a study of CD8 T cells in Susac syndrome. An input of about 0.5 to 1 ug of RNA was subjected to reverse transcription using random hexamers. Using its own MiXCR run on the immunoSEQ multiplex PCR reads, TCRdb lists one record per CDR3 protein. The sample has some 160,000 distinct CDR3 sequences, approximately 95% seen once; the top ten hold 0.16%. The sample was CD8+ T cells from PBMCs. The receptors originated from a human donor with multiple sclerosis.

The rearrangement uses TRBV7-9 and TRBJ2-7, with a possible D match to TRBD2 (7 bases). CDR3 length: 14 amino acids. V was cut by 6 bases and J by 5 bases, with 17 bases left in between. Germline CDR1 and CDR2: SEHNR and FQNEAQ (reference sequence). CDR3 in amino acids: CASRPFGGHHEQYF. The CDR3 DNA follows: TGTGCCAGCAGACCTTTCGGGGGGCACCACGAGCAGTACTTC.

The chain joins TRBV3-1 to TRBJ2-5; D is undetermined. The length of the CDR3 is 14 residues. V was cut by 0 bases and J by 3 bases, with 8 bases left in between. Looked up from germline, CDR1 is LGHDT and CDR2 is YNNKEL (reference sequence). CDR3 bases: TGTGCCAGCAGCCAAGATTCCGAGGAAGAGACCCAGTACTTC. Translated, it gives CASSQDSEEETQYF.

The V call is TRBV30, the J call TRBJ1-1; D is unclear. The CDR3 runs 11 residues. Between the trimmed V and J ends, which lost 2 bases and 6 bases, there was a span of 7 bases. CDR1 is GTSNPN, CDR2 SVGIG, per germline (reference sequence). The CDR3 here is CAWSIGAEAFF. The CDR3 nucleotides are TGTGCCTGGAGTATCGGGGCTGAAGCTTTCTTT.